This TCR beta chain was obtained from a study of siplizumab effects on memory and regulatory T cells. Sequenced by immunoSEQ multiplex PCR; TCRdb stores in-frame clones only, minus some. The data hold approximately 50,000 clones, with over 90% observed a single time. CDR3 length: 16 residues. V was clipped by 3 bases and J by 3 bases; unmatched bases: 8. Germline CDR1 SGHVS, CDR2 FNYEAQ. Points from the study as a whole: A major contribution to the alloresponse seemed to be made by naive T cells, which seemed more diverse than memory cells. Mappable alloreactive CD4+ clones came from Treg cells less than 70% of the time on average with siplizumab, against 25% to 30% in controls. Alloreactive sequences traceable to unstimulated CD4+ memory cells declined significantly under siplizumab. It was not possible to assign a naive or memory phenotype to roughly 75-96% of proliferating CD4+ or CD8+ clones.

A note on this clone: No antigen is known for it.

The genes are TRBV7-6 and TRBJ2-5; 9 bases are shared with TRBD2. Sequencing used CD8+ T cells sorted from blood. The receptor was isolated from a human donor in good health. The CDR3 nucleotides are TGTGCCAGCAGCTTTTCACTAGCGGGCACCAAAGAGACCCAGTACTTC. Amino acids: CASSFSLAGTKETQYF.